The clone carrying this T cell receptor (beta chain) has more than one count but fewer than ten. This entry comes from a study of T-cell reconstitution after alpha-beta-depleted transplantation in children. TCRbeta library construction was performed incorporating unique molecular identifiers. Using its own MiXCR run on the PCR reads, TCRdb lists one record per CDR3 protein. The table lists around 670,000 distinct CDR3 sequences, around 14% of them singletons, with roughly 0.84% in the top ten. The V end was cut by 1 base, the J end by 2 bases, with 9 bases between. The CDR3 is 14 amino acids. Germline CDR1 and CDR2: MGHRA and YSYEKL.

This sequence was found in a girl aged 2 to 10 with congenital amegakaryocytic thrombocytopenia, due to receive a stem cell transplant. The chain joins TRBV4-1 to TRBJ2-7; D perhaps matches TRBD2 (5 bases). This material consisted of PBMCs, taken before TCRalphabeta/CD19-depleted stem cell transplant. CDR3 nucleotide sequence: TGCGCCAGCAGCCAAGTTGCTAGCACCTACGAGCAGTACTTC. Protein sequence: CASSQVASTYEQYF.